Listed below are T cell receptor beta chains from one sample, sequenced in a study of blood T cell repertoires in COVID-19. Profiling relied on immunoSEQ multiplex PCR, and the TCRdb table lists in-frame clones only, not all of them. This sample yields some 320,000 clones, of which approximately 89% are seen a single time; under 3% belongs to the top ten. The sequencing input was PBMCs or T cells enriched from blood (not recorded which). Receptor source: a woman aged 50 to 65 who had been exposed to COVID-19. Each CDR3 is given with its conserved first and last residue. A D gene is named only where the DNA matches it firmly. Rows give clone size only sometimes, using once, few, many, or a class for an expanded clone.

CDR3 DNA	CDR3 protein	D gene	J gene	clone size	V gene
TGTGCCAGCAGCGTCGGCAGGACACGGCGGGGCACTGAAGCTTTCTTT	CASSVGRTRRGTEAFF	-	TRBJ1-1	-	TRBV5-6
TGTGCCAGCTCACCACGCGGGGAAGGACAGGAATGGAAGTATTTT	CASSPRGEGQEWKYF	-	TRBJ2-3	-	TRBV18
TGTGCCAGTAGTTCACGGACAGGGATTAATGAAAAACTGTTTTTT	CASSSRTGINEKLFF	TRBD1	TRBJ1-4	-	TRBV19
TGTGCCAGCAGGGAACAGGGTAACTATGGCTACACCTTC	CASREQGNYGYTF	-	TRBJ1-2	-	TRBV4-2
TGTGCCAGCCATGAAACGGGGAACTATGGCTACACCTTC	CASHETGNYGYTF	-	TRBJ1-2	few	TRBV6-5
TGCGCCAGCAGCCAAGTCCCAGGGGCCAACTACGAGCAGTACTTC	CASSQVPGANYEQYF	-	TRBJ2-7	-	TRBV4-1
TGTGCCAGCTCACCAGACTCGGACAGGGGGTATAGCAATCAGCCCCAGCATTTT	CASSPDSDRGYSNQPQHF	TRBD1	TRBJ1-5	-	TRBV18
TGTGCTAGTGGGCCCGGGGTTCTTAGCCCTGGGGCCAACGTCCTGACTTTC	CASGPGVLSPGANVLTF	-	TRBJ2-6	-	TRBV12-5
TGTGCCAGCAGTTCCTCGGCGGTCTATGGCTACACCTTC	CASSSSAVYGYTF	-	TRBJ1-2	-	TRBV28
TGTGCCAGCAGCTTAGGGGGTGTCGCCGGGGTAAAGGGCTACACCTTC	CASSLGGVAGVKGYTF	-	TRBJ1-2	-	TRBV7-8
TGTGCCAGCGCAAGACAGGGTGACTATGGCTACACCTTC	CASARQGDYGYTF	TRBD1	TRBJ1-2	-	TRBV6-5
TGTGCCAGCAGCCTAGGGACAGCCAACGCTAATGAAAAACTGTTTTTT	CASSLGTANANEKLFF	TRBD1	TRBJ1-4	-	TRBV13
TGTGCCAGCAGCTTATCCTCGGGGAGCTCCTACAATGAGCAGTTCTTC	CASSLSSGSSYNEQFF	-	TRBJ2-1	-	TRBV7-6
TGTGCCAGCCGGACAGGGGGCGATCACTATGGCTACACCTTC	CASRTGGDHYGYTF	TRBD1	TRBJ1-2	-	TRBV28
TGTGCCAGCAGCCCACCGGGACAAAATTCACCCCTCCACTTT	CASSPPGQNSPLHF	-	TRBJ1-6	-	TRBV7-9
TGTGCCAGCAGTCAGGACAGGACTGTCTACGAGCAGTACTTC	CASSQDRTVYEQYF	TRBD1	TRBJ2-7	-	TRBV27
TGCGCCAGCAGCTCGGAAATCCGACAGGGGGCGCTTGGCTATGGCTACACCTTC	CASSSEIRQGALGYGYTF	TRBD1	TRBJ1-2	-	TRBV5-1
TGTGCCAGCAGCGTAGCTTCTAGCGGGGGGGCAATGGAGACCCAGTACTTC	CASSVASSGGAMETQYF	TRBD2	TRBJ2-5	-	TRBV9
TGTGCCAGCAGTTACTCTCCTAACCGAATTACCGGGGAGCTGTTTTTT	CASSYSPNRITGELFF	-	TRBJ2-2	-	TRBV6-5
TGTGCCAGTAGTATAACGGTTAGCAATCAGCCCCAGCATTTT	CASSITVSNQPQHF	-	TRBJ1-5	-	TRBV19